These 30 T cell receptor beta chains originate from one sample sequenced in a study of cytomegalovirus exposure and HLA in healthy donors. The study ran its PCR with 60 Vbeta and 13 Jbeta primers. The table came from immunoSEQ multiplex PCR; TCRdb's copy has only in-frame clones and leaves some out. Of around 130,000 clones listed, 80% are singletons. Sequenced sample: PBMCs. These receptors were taken from a young man in good health and CMV-seronegative.

In its sample, this clone was seen a few times. This rearrangement joins TRBV29-1 to TRBJ2-2; 8 bases fit TRBD2. Germline CDR1 and CDR2: SQVTM and ANQGSEA. CDR3 length: 14 amino acids. Trimming at V came to 3 bases and at J to 6 bases, leaving 6 bases not matched to a gene. CDR3 DNA sequence: TGCAGCGTTGACGTTGCGGGAGGCGCCGGGGAGCTGTTTTTT. It encodes CSVDVAGGAGELFF.

The chain couples TRBV5-8 to TRBJ2-2; 8 bases line up with TRBD2. Germline V gene data show CDR1 as SGHTS and CDR2 as YDEGEE. The CDR3 consists of 16 residues. Unmatched junction bases numbered 13, after V lost 10 bases and J lost 2 bases. CDR3 amino acids: CAGPGERERNTGELFF. CDR3 in DNA: TGTGCCGGACCAGGGGAGCGGGAGAGAAACACCGGGGAGCTGTTTTTT.

V and J are TRBV27 and TRBJ2-1; D uncertain. The length of the CDR3 is 15 residues. Per the germline V gene, CDR1 is MNHEY and CDR2 is SMNVEV (reference sequence). V shed 6 bases and J shed 0 bases, with 12 bases lying between them. The CDR3: CASSLDWSSYNEQFF. CDR3 nucleotides: TGTGCCAGCAGCCTAGACTGGAGCTCCTACAATGAGCAGTTCTTC.

This clone occurred once. The V call is TRBV29-1, the J call TRBJ1-2, with 7 positions matching TRBD1. Germline assignment: CDR1 SQVTM and CDR2 ANQGSEA. J gave up 2 bases and V 7 bases, and 4 bases lay outside the gene matches. The CDR3 sequence is 12 residues long. The DNA for the CDR3 is TGCAGCGCCGGGGACAGCAACTATGGCTACACCTTC. Protein product: CSAGDSNYGYTF.

The rearrangement joins TRBV7-6 to TRBJ2-2; D is unclear. The CDR3 runs 16 residues. Germline V CDR1 and CDR2: SGHVS, FNYEAQ. The V end lost 1 base, the J end lost 7 bases, and 16 bases lay between the germline ends. In DNA form, the CDR3 reads TGTGCCAGCAGCTTAGTGGTAGCTGGCCTACACGGGGAGCTGTTTTTT. This translates into CASSLVVAGLHGELFF.

The sample holds a few counts of this clone. The gene calls are TRBV6-5 and TRBJ1-3, with no clear D. V shed 6 bases and J shed 0 bases, with 12 bases lying between them. The CDR3 contains 15 residues. Germline V gives CDR1 MNHEY, CDR2 SVGAGI. This chain's CDR3 is CASSRSLGSGNTIYF. The CDR3 bases are TGTGCCAGCAGCCGGAGTTTGGGCTCTGGAAACACCATATATTTT.

The chain combines TRBV7-2 with TRBJ2-1; TRBD1 agrees at 7 bases. The CDR3 length is 16 residues. The ends lost 4 bases at V and 9 bases at J; junction bases unmatched: 15. The germline CDR1 and CDR2 sequences are SGHTA and FQGNSA. The CDR3 spells CASSSAGTVIVGEQFF. CDR3 DNA: TGTGCCAGCAGCTCCGCCGGGACAGTCATCGTCGGTGAGCAGTTCTTC.

V is TRBV11-2 and J is TRBJ2-7, with D uncertain. CDR3 size: 15 residues. The germline V gene encodes CDR1 SGHAT and CDR2 FQNNGV. Trimming cost V 2 bases and J 7 bases, with 18 bases left between them. CDR3 region: CASSLFSKANGEQYF. In nucleotides, the CDR3 is TGTGCCAGCAGCTTATTTTCTAAAGCAAACGGGGAGCAGTACTTC.

The rearrangement links TRBV27 to TRBJ1-1; tentative D call: TRBD1 (6 bases). CDR1 is MNHEY and CDR2 is SMNVEV in the germline V gene (reference sequence). V was pared by 4 bases and J by 1 base, with 10 bases between. CDR3 length: 14 residues. CDR3 in amino acids: CASSSGTPNTEAFF. CDR3 nucleotide sequence: TGTGCCAGCAGTTCGGGGACACCGAACACTGAAGCTTTCTTT.

V gene TRBV18 combines with J gene TRBJ2-1; weak D call: TRBD2 (5 bases). The V end was cut by 5 bases, the J end by 9 bases, with 17 bases between. The CDR3 is made up of 14 amino acids. Germline values: CDR1 KGHSH, CDR2 LQKENI. CDR3 in DNA: TGTGCCAGCTCAGTCGGAGGACGGCGACCTGAGCAGTTCTTC. Protein: CASSVGGRRPEQFF.

The CDR3 reads CASHSGSGSPYEQYF. Written as DNA, the CDR3 is TGTGCCAGCCACTCCGGGAGCGGGAGTCCGTACGAGCAGTACTTC. This chain connects TRBV28 to TRBJ2-5; 8 positions match TRBD2. Judging by the DNA end, TRBJ2-7 fits better; the J call may be wrong. Germline-derived CDR1 and CDR2 are MDHEN and SYDVKM. This CDR3 has 15 amino acids.

The chain combines TRBV19 with TRBJ1-6; 7 nucleotides align to TRBD1. The CDR3 has 15 residues. Germline loops: CDR1 LNHDA, CDR2 SQIVND (reference sequence). V dropped 6 bases and J dropped 9; count of bases not matched to a gene: 11. The DNA for the CDR3 is TGTGCCAGTAGCTATTCGACAGGGACGCGTTCACCCCTCCACTTT. It translates to CASSYSTGTRSPLHF. Supplemented by reference TRBV19 and TRBJ1-6, the full variable domain reads DGGITQSPKYLFRKEGQNVTLSCEQNLNHDAMYWYRQDPGQGLRLIYYSQIVNDFQKGDIAEGYSVSREKKESFPLTVTSAQKNPTAFYLCASSYSTGTRSPLHFGNGTRLTVT.

The CDR3 loop reads CATSRGGSPSYEQYF. CDR3 nucleotide sequence: TGTGCCACCAGCAGAGGGGGCAGCCCCTCCTACGAGCAGTACTTC. The chain is built from TRBV15 and TRBJ2-5; TRBD1 is a possible D gene (5 bases). The assigned J gene may be wrong: the sequence end matches TRBJ2-7 better. This CDR3 spans 15 amino acids. Looked up from germline, CDR1 is LNHNV and CDR2 is YYDKDF (reference sequence).

The chain employs TRBV29-1 and TRBJ2-1; D perhaps matches TRBD2 (6 bases). V lost 6 bases and J lost 9, with 18 bases in between. This CDR3 contains 13 residues. CDR1 and CDR2 from the germline V gene are SQVTM and ANQGSEA. In DNA, the CDR3 is TGCAGCGTGGCCGGGACTTCCCCTAGTGAGCAGTTCTTC. It translates to CSVAGTSPSEQFF.

The chain recombines TRBV14 with TRBJ2-3; 12 bases line up with TRBD2. From germline, CDR1 is SGHDN and CDR2 FVKESK. J gave up 0 bases and V 0 bases, and 19 bases lay outside the gene matches. The CDR3 is made up of 23 amino acids. CDR3 protein: CASSQESFLRLAGEILSTDTQYF. The CDR3 DNA reads TGTGCCAGCAGCCAAGAGTCTTTCTTGAGACTAGCGGGAGAGATTCTTAGCACAGATACGCAGTATTTT.

On this clone: A junction end diverges from the germline sequence, so it may reflect a read error. The chain links TRBV5-6 to TRBJ1-2, with a possible D match to TRBD1 (5 bases). CDR3 size: 12 residues. Germline CDR1 reads SGHDT; CDR2 reads YYEEEE. The CDR3 loop reads CASSLSGDGYPF. The CDR3 DNA sequence: TGTGCCAGCAGCTTGTCGGGGGACGGCTACCCCTTC.

This sequence joins TRBV7-8 and TRBJ1-2; a possible D gene is TRBD1 (5 bases). Trimming removed 7 bases at V and 6 bases at J, with 21 bases between. The CDR3 contains 15 residues. Germline V gene lookup returns CDR1 SGHVS and CDR2 FQNEAQ. The CDR3 DNA is TGTGCCAGCAACCCTTGGGGCGTGGGGGGTGATGGCTACACCTTC. Its protein product is CASNPWGVGGDGYTF.

V gene TRBV11-3 combines with J gene TRBJ2-7; 10 nucleotides line up with TRBD1. J gave up 5 bases and V 10 bases, and 11 bases lay outside the gene matches. The CDR3 has 14 amino acids. Germline CDR1 is SGHNT and CDR2 is YENEEA. The DNA for the CDR3 is TGTGCCACCTCCCCCCGGGACAGGGGACACGAGCAGTACTTC. Translated: CATSPRDRGHEQYF.

V and J are TRBV5-4 and TRBJ2-7; TRBD2 aligns across 11 bases. The V segment lost 5 bases and the J segment 4 bases; nucleotides outside the gene matches: 11. The CDR3 spans 16 residues. From germline, CDR1 is SGHNT and CDR2 YYREEE (reference sequence). The chain's CDR3 is CASSKVGVAGGYEQYF. The CDR3 nucleotides are TGTGCCAGCAGTAAGGTCGGAGTAGCGGGAGGGTACGAGCAGTACTTC.

The chain recombines TRBV6-6 with TRBJ2-2, with a possible D match to TRBD2 (6 bases). V was pared by 8 bases and J by 4 bases, with 11 bases between. This CDR3 spans 13 amino acids. Germline lookup yields CDR1 MNHNY and CDR2 SVGAGI (reference sequence). CDR3 bases: TGTGCCAGCGGGACTCAGGGCACCGGGGAGCTGTTTTTT. Protein sequence: CASGTQGTGELFF.

This chain uses TRBV27 with TRBJ2-7, with 7 bases matching TRBD2. V shed 5 bases and J 3 bases; nucleotides not matched to a gene: 7. The CDR3 length is 14 residues. Germline V gene lookup returns CDR1 MNHEY and CDR2 SMNVEV (reference sequence). For the CDR3, the DNA is TGTGCCAGCAGTGCGAGCGGGGTTTACTACGAGCAGTACTTC. Amino acids: CASSASGVYYEQYF.

This chain uses TRBV6-5 with TRBJ1-1; a possible D gene is TRBD1 (5 bases). The ends were cut back, 1 base at V and 10 bases at J, with 16 bases in the middle. Germline-derived CDR1 and CDR2 are MNHEY and SVGAGI. The CDR3 extends over 14 amino acids. The CDR3 nucleotides read TGTGCCAGCAGTTACTTGTCTGGGGCGGAGCCAGCTTTCTTT. It encodes CASSYLSGAEPAFF.

V usage is TRBV7-8 and J usage is TRBJ2-1; 9 bases map to TRBD2. Germline V gene data show CDR1 as SGHVS and CDR2 as FQNEAQ. There are 15 residues in the CDR3. V was pared by 4 bases and J by 9 bases, with 10 bases of the junction left unmatched. CDR3 region: CASSSRGLAGAEQFF. CDR3 coding DNA: TGTGCCAGCAGCTCCCGCGGGTTAGCGGGAGCTGAGCAGTTCTTC.

V and J are TRBV13 and TRBJ2-7; 7 nucleotides line up with TRBD1. The CDR3 length is 16 residues. Germline V gene lookup returns CDR1 PRHDT and CDR2 FYEKMQ (reference sequence). With 5 bases clipped from V and 0 bases from J, the junction kept 10 bases outside the gene matches. The CDR3 coding sequence is TGTGCCAGCAGCCCCCAGACAGGGCCAAGCTCCTACGAGCAGTACTTC. Its translation: CASSPQTGPSSYEQYF.

This chain uses TRBV9 with TRBJ2-5; 13 bases align to TRBD2. Germline trimming cut 3 bases from V and 4 bases from J; bases unmatched to any gene: 6. Per germline, CDR1 SGDLS and CDR2 YYNGEE. The length of the CDR3 is 16 residues. CDR3 coding DNA: TGTGCCAGCAGCGCAACTAGCGGGAGGGCCCCAGAGACCCAGTACTTC. Its protein product is CASSATSGRAPETQYF.

The rearrangement links TRBV9 to TRBJ2-7, with D hard to call. Trimming took off 2 bases at V and 5 bases at J, with 11 bases between the two ends. This CDR3 is 13 amino acids long. The germline CDR1 and CDR2 sequences are SGDLS and YYNGEE. The CDR3 sequence is CASSVGSTHEQYF. CDR3 nucleotide sequence: TGTGCCAGCAGCGTGGGCAGCACGCACGAGCAGTACTTC.

This clone was seen a single time. This chain uses TRBV5-4 with TRBJ2-2; 10 bases align to TRBD2. The CDR3 extends over 16 amino acids. The germline V gene has CDR1 SGHNT and CDR2 YYREEE (reference sequence). Losses at the gene ends were 4 bases for V and 5 bases for J; bases not matched to a gene: 8. The CDR3 DNA reads as TGTGCCAGCAGCATCGAAGCGGGAGGGCCGACCGGGGAGCTGTTTTTT. It specifies CASSIEAGGPTGELFF.

This rearrangement joins TRBV7-9 to TRBJ2-1; 10 bases map to TRBD2. Trimming removed 6 bases from V and 3 bases from J; junction bases left unmatched: 14. The CDR3 covers 18 residues. CDR1 and CDR2 (germline): SEHNR, FQNEAQ (reference sequence). CDR3 nucleotide sequence: TGTGCCAGCAGTCCCCTAGCGGGAGAGGCCATCAACTACAATGAGCAGTTCTTC. Translation: CASSPLAGEAINYNEQFF.

The V call is TRBV6-5, the J call TRBJ2-7, with D perhaps matching TRBD1 (6 bases). Germline CDR1 and CDR2: MNHEY and SVGAGI. The CDR3 has 14 residues. V was shortened by 1 base and J by 2 bases, with 9 bases between the two germline ends. This CDR3 is CASSYYAGAYEQYF. The CDR3 region has the DNA TGTGCCAGCAGTTACTATGCAGGGGCCTACGAGCAGTACTTC.

J is TRBJ2-1 and V is TRBV7-9; 11 bases agree with TRBD2. Germline V CDR1 and CDR2: SEHNR, FQNEAQ (reference sequence). V shed 5 bases and J 0 bases; nucleotides not matched to a gene: 12. This CDR3 spans 19 amino acids. The CDR3 DNA is TGTGCCAGCAGCCAGACAATAGCGGGAGGGGCGAGCTCCTACAATGAGCAGTTCTTC. Residues: CASSQTIAGGASSYNEQFF.